What follows are 11 T cell receptor beta chains derived from one specimen sequenced in a study of T cell changes during pregnancy in multiple sclerosis. Method: immunoSEQ multiplex PCR; TCRdb's copy keeps in-frame clones and lacks some. In the table there are about 41,000 clones, roughly 88% of which are singletons. Sequenced here: peripheral blood, sampled in the first trimester of pregnancy. Receptors were obtained from a female donor in good health, enrolled as a control in a pregnancy study.

The V call is TRBV27, the J call TRBJ2-1, with TRBD2 identical over 11 bases. The V segment lost 0 bases and the J segment 1 base; nucleotides outside the gene matches: 5. Germline CDR1 is MNHEY and CDR2 is SMNVEV (reference sequence). This CDR3 is 18 amino acids long. CDR3 loop: CASSLSGLAGGSYNEQFF. The CDR3 DNA reads TGTGCCAGCAGTTTATCGGGGCTAGCGGGAGGTTCCTACAATGAGCAGTTCTTC.

This rearrangement joins TRBV4-3 to TRBJ2-3, with TRBD2 matching 9 bases. The CDR3 contains 17 residues. From germline, CDR1 is LGHNA and CDR2 YSLEER. V was clipped by 1 base and J by 1 base; unmatched bases: 6. For the CDR3, the DNA is TGCGCCAGCAGCCAAGGTCCAGCGGGGGGTGGCACAGATACGCAGTATTTT. This encodes CASSQGPAGGGTDTQYF.

This chain connects TRBV6-4 to TRBJ2-1; a weak D match, TRBD2 (6 bases). The CDR3 has 15 residues. V dropped 3 bases and J dropped 0 bases, with 9 bases sitting between them. The germline V gene encodes CDR1 MRHNA and CDR2 SNTAGT. The CDR3 nucleotides read TGTGCCAGCAGTGAAGGAGCGGGCTCCTACAATGAGCAGTTCTTC. Protein sequence: CASSEGAGSYNEQFF.

The chain links TRBV4-1 to TRBJ1-1; the D is unclear. The CDR3 has 15 amino acids. CDR1 and CDR2 (germline): MGHRA, YSYEKL. V was shortened by 6 bases and J by 3 bases, with 17 bases between the two germline ends. The CDR3 loop reads CASSLIGRSDTEAFF. The CDR3 DNA sequence: TGCGCCAGCAGTCTTATTGGGCGATCCGACACTGAAGCTTTCTTT.

The CDR3 reads CASSIRGQGEKLFF. As DNA, the CDR3 is TGTGCCAGTAGTATCAGGGGCCAGGGTGAAAAACTGTTTTTT. The chain carries TRBV19 and TRBJ1-4; the D gene is possibly TRBD1 (6 bases). In germline, CDR1 is LNHDA, CDR2 SQIVND (reference sequence). The CDR3 runs 14 residues. The germline V and J ends were trimmed by 3 bases and 7 bases, with 12 bases remaining between them.

The chain couples TRBV7-3 to TRBJ2-3; 13 bases map to TRBD2. The CDR3 contains 19 residues. Losses at the gene ends were 3 bases for V and 5 bases for J; bases not matched to a gene: 14. From germline, CDR1 is SGHTA and CDR2 FQGTGA. The DNA of the CDR3 is TGTGCCAGCAGCTTCGAGAGGGCCGGGACTAGCGGGGTGGGAGATACGCAGTATTTT. Amino acids: CASSFERAGTSGVGDTQYF.

CDR3 nucleotide sequence: TGCGCCAGCAGTAAGGACAGGGGATCTGGCTACACCTTC. Residues: CASSKDRGSGYTF. The V call is TRBV5-1, the J call TRBJ1-2; the match to TRBD1 covers 9 bases. Trimming at V came to 5 bases and at J to 7 bases, leaving 6 bases not matched to a gene. This CDR3 has 13 residues. Germline lookup yields CDR1 SGHRS and CDR2 YFSETQ.

This clone came up once. This sequence joins TRBV13 and TRBJ2-3, with 8 bases lining up with TRBD2. CDR1 is PRHDT, CDR2 FYEKMQ, per germline (reference sequence). With 0 bases clipped from V and 2 bases from J, the junction kept 4 bases outside the gene matches. CDR3 length: 16 residues. CDR3 nucleotides: TGTGCCAGCAGCTTAGGACTAGCGGAGCTCACAGATACGCAGTATTTT. Its translation is CASSLGLAELTDTQYF.

V usage is TRBV5-5 and J usage is TRBJ2-5, with D tentatively TRBD2 (5 bases). The V and J ends lost 2 bases and 0 bases respectively, with 8 bases between them. Germline CDR1 reads SGHKS; CDR2 reads YYEKEE (reference sequence). This CDR3 comprises 14 residues. CDR3 loop: CASSLTSYQETQYF. The CDR3 region has the DNA TGTGCCAGCAGCTTAACTAGTTACCAAGAGACCCAGTACTTC.

V usage is TRBV4-2 and J usage is TRBJ2-7, with 13 bases matching TRBD2. The CDR3 runs 17 residues. In germline, CDR1 is LGHNA, CDR2 YNFKEQ. Losses at the gene ends were 0 bases for V and 4 bases for J; bases not matched to a gene: 6. The CDR3 DNA is TGTGCCAGCAGCCAAGACGGAACTAGCGGGGGGGTATACGAGCAGTACTTC. Translated, it gives CASSQDGTSGGVYEQYF.

The chain's CDR3 is CASSHGTSGTYEQYF. CDR3 in DNA: TGCGCCAGCAGCCACGGGACTAGCGGAACCTACGAGCAGTACTTC. This chain joins TRBV4-1 and TRBJ2-7; 11 positions match TRBD2. Unmatched junction bases numbered 3, after V lost 3 bases and J lost 2 bases. This CDR3 contains 15 residues. Germline V gives CDR1 MGHRA, CDR2 YSYEKL.